The sequence of this TCR beta chain was determined in a study of cytomegalovirus exposure and HLA in healthy donors. PCR used 60 Vbeta primers and 13 Jbeta primers. Using immunoSEQ multiplex PCR, the repertoire was profiled, and TCRdb retains in-frame clones only, with some absent. The sample includes about 130,000 clones, over 65% of them seen just once. The origin of this receptor is a man aged 35 to 55 in good health and CMV-seropositive. The sequencing sample was made of PBMCs.

The CDR3 loop reads CASQTGPLNEQFF. The CDR3 nucleotides read TGTGCCAGTCAGACAGGACCCCTCAATGAGCAGTTCTTC. This chain uses TRBV27 with TRBJ2-1; D possibly corresponds to TRBD1 (6 bases). Germline-derived CDR1 and CDR2 are MNHEY and SMNVEV (reference sequence). V was pared by 9 bases and J by 6 bases, with 15 bases between. The CDR3 has 13 amino acids.